This T cell receptor (beta chain) is from a study of a mutant IDH1 vaccine in newly diagnosed glioma. This table comes from immunoSEQ multiplex PCR, and its TCRdb copy is limited to in-frame clones, with some not included. Of tens of thousands of clones in the sample, roughly 80% are singletons; the top ten hold around 21%. The time point denotes: baseline, week 1 (first vaccination visit). Specified treatment: pre-vaccination baseline after standard-of-care therapy. Donor tumors were new WHO grade 3 or 4 IDH1-mutant, ATRX-lost astrocytomas. The germline gives CDR1 MGHRA, CDR2 YSYEKL. This CDR3 has 16 amino acids. Trimming cost V 1 base and J 2 bases; bases outside gene matches: 7.

The receptor was isolated from a man aged 18 to 29 with glioma. The starting material was PBMCs, obtained from a glioma patient treated with radiotherapy, temozolomide or both. This chain connects TRBV4-1 to TRBJ2-5, with TRBD2 identical over 7 bases. The DNA for the CDR3 is TGCGCCAGCAGCCAAGGCCGTCCGGGACTACAAGAGACCCAGTACTTC. This encodes CASSQGRPGLQETQYF.